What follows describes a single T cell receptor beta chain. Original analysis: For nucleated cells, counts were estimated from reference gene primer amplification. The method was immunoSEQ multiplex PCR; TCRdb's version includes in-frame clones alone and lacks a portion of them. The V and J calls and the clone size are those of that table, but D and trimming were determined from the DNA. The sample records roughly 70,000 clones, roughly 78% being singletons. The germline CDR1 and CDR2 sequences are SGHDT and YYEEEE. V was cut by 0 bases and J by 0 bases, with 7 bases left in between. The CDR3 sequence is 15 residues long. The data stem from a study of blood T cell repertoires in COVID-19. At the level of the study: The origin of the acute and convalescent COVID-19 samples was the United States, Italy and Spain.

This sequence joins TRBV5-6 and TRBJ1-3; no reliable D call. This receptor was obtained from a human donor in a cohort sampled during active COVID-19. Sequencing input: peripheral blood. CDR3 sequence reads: CASSLDITSGNTIYF. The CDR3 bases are TGTGCCAGCAGCTTGGACATCACCTCTGGAAACACCATATATTTT.